This T cell receptor beta chain was captured in a study of beta chain features in type 1 diabetes. Overall study findings and caveats: Fewer junction insertions and more nucleotide deletions appeared in type 1 diabetes patients. In every one of the four CD4+ subsets, TCRB CDR3s were moderately but significantly shorter in Type 1 diabetes patients. Relative to healthy donors, patients appeared to have naive, central memory and Treg TCRB repertoires that were more similar. cDNA-based sequencing might over-represent cells highly expressing TCR.

This clone was seen more than once but under ten times. Its antigen is unknown. The CDR3 loop spans 13 amino acids. Trimming stripped 2 bases from V and 1 base from J, with 5 bases between. CDR1 is SEHNR, CDR2 FQNEAQ, per germline (reference sequence). The study reverse transcribed the entire isolated RNA, so it sequenced expressed TCRB transcripts. Data came from immunoSEQ multiplex PCR; TCRdb stores just in-frame clones and leaves some out. The table lists roughly 500,000 clones, about 10% of them singletons. The receptor was derived from a woman aged 18-30 years in good health. Source material: naive CD4+ T cells from blood. This chain uses TRBV7-9 with TRBJ1-2; the D is unclear. The CDR3 here is CASSLPVNYGYTF. DNA of the CDR3: TGTGCCAGCAGCTTACCAGTTAACTATGGCTACACCTTC.